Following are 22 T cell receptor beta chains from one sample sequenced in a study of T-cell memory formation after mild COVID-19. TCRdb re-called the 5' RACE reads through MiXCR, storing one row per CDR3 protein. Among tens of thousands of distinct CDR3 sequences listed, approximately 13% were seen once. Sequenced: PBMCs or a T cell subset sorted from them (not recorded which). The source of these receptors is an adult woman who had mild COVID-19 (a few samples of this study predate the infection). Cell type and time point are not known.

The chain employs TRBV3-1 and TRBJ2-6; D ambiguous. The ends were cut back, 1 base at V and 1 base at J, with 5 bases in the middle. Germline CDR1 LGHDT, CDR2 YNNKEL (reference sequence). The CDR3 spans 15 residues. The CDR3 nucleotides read TGTGCCAGCAGCCAAGCTCGATCTGGGGCCAACGTCCTGACTTTC. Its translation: CASSQARSGANVLTF. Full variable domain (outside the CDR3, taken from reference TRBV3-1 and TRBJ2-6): DTAVSQTPKYLVTQMGNDKSIKCEQNLGHDTMYWYKQDSKKFLKIMFSYNNKELIINETVPNRFSPKSPDKAHLNLHINSLELGDSAVYFCASSQARSGANVLTFGAGSRLTVL.

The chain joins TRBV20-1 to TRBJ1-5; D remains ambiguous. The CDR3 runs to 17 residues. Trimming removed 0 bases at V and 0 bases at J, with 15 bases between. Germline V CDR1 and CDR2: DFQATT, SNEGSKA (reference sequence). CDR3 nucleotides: TGCAGTGCTAGAGATCCGGCAGGAGATTATAGCAATCAGCCCCAGCATTTT. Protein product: CSARDPAGDYSNQPQHF.

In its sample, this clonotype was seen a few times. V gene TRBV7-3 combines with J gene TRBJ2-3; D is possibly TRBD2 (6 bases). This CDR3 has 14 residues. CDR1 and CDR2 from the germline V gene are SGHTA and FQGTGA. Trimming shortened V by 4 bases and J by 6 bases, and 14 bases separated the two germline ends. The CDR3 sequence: CASSSGGGMDTQYF. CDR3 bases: TGTGCCAGCAGCTCCGGCGGAGGGATGGATACGCAGTATTTT.

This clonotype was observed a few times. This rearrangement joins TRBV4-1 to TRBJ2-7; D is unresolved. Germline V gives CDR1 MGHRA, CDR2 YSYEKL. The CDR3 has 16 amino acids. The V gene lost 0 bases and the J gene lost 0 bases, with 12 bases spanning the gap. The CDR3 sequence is CASSQEVSRASYEQYF. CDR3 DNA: TGCGCCAGCAGCCAAGAAGTATCTCGAGCCTCCTACGAGCAGTACTTC.

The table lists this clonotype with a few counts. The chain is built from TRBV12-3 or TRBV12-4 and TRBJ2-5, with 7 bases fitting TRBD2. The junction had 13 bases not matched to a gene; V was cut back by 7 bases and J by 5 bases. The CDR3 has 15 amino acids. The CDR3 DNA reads TGTGCCAGCACCCACGTCGGGGAGGGCAGGGAGACCCAGTACTTC. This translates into CASTHVGEGRETQYF.

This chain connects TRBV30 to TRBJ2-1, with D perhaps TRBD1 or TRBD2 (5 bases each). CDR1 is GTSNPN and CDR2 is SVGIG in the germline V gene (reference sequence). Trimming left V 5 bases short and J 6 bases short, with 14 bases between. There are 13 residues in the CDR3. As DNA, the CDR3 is TGTGCCTGGTCCCGGGACCGGTCCAATGAGCAGTTCTTC. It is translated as CAWSRDRSNEQFF.

CDR3 residues: CASSDVGLAGVLVDTQYF. CDR3 DNA sequence: TGTGCCAGCAGCGACGTGGGCCTAGCGGGAGTGTTGGTCGATACGCAGTATTTT. The J gene is TRBJ2-3, the V gene TRBV4-2; 10 positions match TRBD2. Looked up from germline, CDR1 is LGHNA and CDR2 is YNFKEQ. J gave up 6 bases and V 5 bases, and 17 bases lay outside the gene matches. This CDR3 spans 18 amino acids.

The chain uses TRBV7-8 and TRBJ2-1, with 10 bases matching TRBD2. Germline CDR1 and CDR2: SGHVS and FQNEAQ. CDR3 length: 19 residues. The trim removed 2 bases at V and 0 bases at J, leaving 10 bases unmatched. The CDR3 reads CASSLPSGGVVGSYNEQFF. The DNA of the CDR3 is TGTGCCAGCAGCTTACCTAGCGGGGGCGTCGTCGGCTCCTACAATGAGCAGTTCTTC.

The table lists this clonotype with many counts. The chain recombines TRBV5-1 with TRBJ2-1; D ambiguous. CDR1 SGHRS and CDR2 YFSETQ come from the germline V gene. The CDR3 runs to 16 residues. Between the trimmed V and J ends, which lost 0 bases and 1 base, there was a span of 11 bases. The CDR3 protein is CASSLATSRSYNEQFF. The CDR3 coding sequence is TGCGCCAGCAGCTTGGCCACGTCCCGTTCCTACAATGAGCAGTTCTTC.

CDR3 bases: TGTGCCAGCAGCTTAGCCCTCGCTAGCGGGGGCCCGGTTACCGGGGAGCTGTTTTTT. Translating it yields CASSLALASGGPVTGELFF. The chain combines TRBV7-2 with TRBJ2-2; 10 bases fit TRBD2. This CDR3 is 19 amino acids long. Trimming took 0 bases from V and 5 from J; bases not matched to a gene: 12. Germline values: CDR1 SGHTA, CDR2 FQGNSA.

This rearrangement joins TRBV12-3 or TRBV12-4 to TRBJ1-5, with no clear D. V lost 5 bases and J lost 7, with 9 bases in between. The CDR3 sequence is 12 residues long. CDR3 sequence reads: CASSEPGQPQHF. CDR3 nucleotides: TGTGCCAGCAGTGAACCTGGGCAGCCCCAGCATTTT.

The CDR3 bases are TGTGCCAGCAGCCCCGAGGTCGTGGGAAGCTACGAGCAGTACTTC. Residues: CASSPEVVGSYEQYF. The chain has TRBV9 and TRBJ2-7; D not resolved. Germline V CDR1 and CDR2: SGDLS, YYNGEE. Trimming cost V 4 bases and J 3 bases, with 17 bases left between them. CDR3 size: 15 residues. Complete variable domain (other parts from reference TRBV9 and TRBJ2-7): DSGVTQTPKHLITATGQRVTLRCSPRSGDLSVYWYQQSLDQGLQFLIQYYNGEERAKGNILERFSAQQFPDLHSELNLSSLELGDSALYFCASSPEVVGSYEQYFGPGTRLTVT.

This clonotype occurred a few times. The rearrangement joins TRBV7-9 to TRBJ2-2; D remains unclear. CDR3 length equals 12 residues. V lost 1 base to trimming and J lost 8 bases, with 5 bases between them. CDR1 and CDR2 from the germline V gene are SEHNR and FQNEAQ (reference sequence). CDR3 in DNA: TGTGCCAGCAGCTTAGTGCCTGGGGAGCTGTTTTTT. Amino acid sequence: CASSLVPGELFF.

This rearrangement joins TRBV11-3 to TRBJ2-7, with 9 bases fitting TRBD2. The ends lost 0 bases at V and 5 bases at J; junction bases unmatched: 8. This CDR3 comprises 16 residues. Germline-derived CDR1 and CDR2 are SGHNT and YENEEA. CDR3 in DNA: TGTGCCAGCAGCTTAGACGGGCGGGAGGGGGACAACGAGCAGTACTTC. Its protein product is CASSLDGREGDNEQYF. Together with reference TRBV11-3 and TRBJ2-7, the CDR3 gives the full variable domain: EAGVVQSPRYKIIEKKQPVAFWCNPISGHNTLYWYLQNLGQGPELLIRYENEEAVDDSQLPKDRFSAERLKGVDSTLKIQPAELGDSAVYLCASSLDGREGDNEQYFGPGTRLTVT.

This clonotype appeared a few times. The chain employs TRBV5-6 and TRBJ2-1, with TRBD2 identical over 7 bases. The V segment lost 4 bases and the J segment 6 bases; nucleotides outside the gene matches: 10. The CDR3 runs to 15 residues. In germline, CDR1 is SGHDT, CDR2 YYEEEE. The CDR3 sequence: CASSHRAGIPNEQFF. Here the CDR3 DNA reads TGTGCCAGCAGCCACAGAGCGGGGATTCCCAATGAGCAGTTCTTC.

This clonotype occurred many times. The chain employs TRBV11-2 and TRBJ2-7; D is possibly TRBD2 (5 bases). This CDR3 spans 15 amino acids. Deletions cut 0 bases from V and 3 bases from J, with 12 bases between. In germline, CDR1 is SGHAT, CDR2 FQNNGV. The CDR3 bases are TGTGCCAGCAGCTTAGAGGGGTCCGGGATCTACGAGCAGTACTTC. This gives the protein CASSLEGSGIYEQYF.

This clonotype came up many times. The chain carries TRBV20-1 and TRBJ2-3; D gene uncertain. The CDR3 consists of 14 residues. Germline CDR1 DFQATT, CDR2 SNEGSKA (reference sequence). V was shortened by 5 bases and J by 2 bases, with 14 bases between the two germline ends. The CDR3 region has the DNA TGCAGTGCTTCTCACGTGGATGTCACAGATACGCAGTATTTT. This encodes CSASHVDVTDTQYF.

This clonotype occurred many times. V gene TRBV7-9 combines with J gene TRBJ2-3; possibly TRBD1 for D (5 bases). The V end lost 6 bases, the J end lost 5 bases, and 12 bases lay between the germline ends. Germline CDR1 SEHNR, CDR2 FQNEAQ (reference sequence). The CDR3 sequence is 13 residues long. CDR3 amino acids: CASRAGQGDTQYF. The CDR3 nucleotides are TGTGCCAGCAGGGCCGGGCAGGGAGATACGCAGTATTTT.

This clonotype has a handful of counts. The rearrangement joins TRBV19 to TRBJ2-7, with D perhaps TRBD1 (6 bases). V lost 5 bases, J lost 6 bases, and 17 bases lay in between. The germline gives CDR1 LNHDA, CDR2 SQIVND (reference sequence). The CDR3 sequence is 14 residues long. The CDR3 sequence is CASSPRQAVAEQYF. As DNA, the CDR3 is TGTGCCAGTAGTCCACGACAGGCGGTCGCCGAGCAGTACTTC.

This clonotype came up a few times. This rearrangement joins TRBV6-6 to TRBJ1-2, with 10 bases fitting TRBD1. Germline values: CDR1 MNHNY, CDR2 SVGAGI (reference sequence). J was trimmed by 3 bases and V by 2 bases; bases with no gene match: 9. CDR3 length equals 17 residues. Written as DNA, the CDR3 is TGTGCCAGCAGTTACCTTTCCGGCGGGACAGGGGACTATGGCTACACCTTC. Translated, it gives CASSYLSGGTGDYGYTF.

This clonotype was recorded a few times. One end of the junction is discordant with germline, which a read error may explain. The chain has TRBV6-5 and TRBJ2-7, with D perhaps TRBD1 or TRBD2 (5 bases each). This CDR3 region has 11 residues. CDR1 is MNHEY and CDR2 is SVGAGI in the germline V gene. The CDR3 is CASVGPYEQYF. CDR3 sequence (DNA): TGCGCGTCGGTGGGACCCTACGAGCAGTACTTC.

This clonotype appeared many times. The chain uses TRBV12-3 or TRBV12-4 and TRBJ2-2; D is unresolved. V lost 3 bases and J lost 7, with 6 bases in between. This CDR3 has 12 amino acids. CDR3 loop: CASSFNLGELFF. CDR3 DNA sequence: TGTGCCAGCAGTTTTAATCTCGGGGAGCTGTTTTTT.